This TCR beta chain originates from a study of T cells in Graves' hyperthyroidism and ophthalmopathy. The length of the CDR3 is 14 residues. Germline V CDR1 and CDR2: MGHRA, YSYEKL. Trimming pared 0 bases from V and 5 bases from J, leaving 10 bases between. TCR beta CDR3 sequences were amplified from RNA transcripts. Initially, a first-round RT-PCR of the TCR CDR3 employed the HTBI primer set. TCRdb processed the multiplex PCR reads anew with MiXCR; each CDR3 protein has one entry. This table has hundreds of thousands of distinct CDR3 sequences, around 24% appearing once. On this clonotype itself: What it binds is unknown.

Study-wide findings and caveats: Most thyroid clonotypes with frequency above 0.001 were detected in blood.

Isolation of PBMCs was performed on around 9.7 ml fresh peripheral blood. The chain has TRBV4-1 and TRBJ1-2; D uncertain. This TCR was recovered from a woman aged 25 to 45 with Graves' ophthalmopathy. The sequenced material came from blood. CDR3 amino acids: CASSQDPVEYGYTF. CDR3 bases: TGCGCCAGCAGCCAAGATCCAGTAGAGTATGGCTACACCTTC.